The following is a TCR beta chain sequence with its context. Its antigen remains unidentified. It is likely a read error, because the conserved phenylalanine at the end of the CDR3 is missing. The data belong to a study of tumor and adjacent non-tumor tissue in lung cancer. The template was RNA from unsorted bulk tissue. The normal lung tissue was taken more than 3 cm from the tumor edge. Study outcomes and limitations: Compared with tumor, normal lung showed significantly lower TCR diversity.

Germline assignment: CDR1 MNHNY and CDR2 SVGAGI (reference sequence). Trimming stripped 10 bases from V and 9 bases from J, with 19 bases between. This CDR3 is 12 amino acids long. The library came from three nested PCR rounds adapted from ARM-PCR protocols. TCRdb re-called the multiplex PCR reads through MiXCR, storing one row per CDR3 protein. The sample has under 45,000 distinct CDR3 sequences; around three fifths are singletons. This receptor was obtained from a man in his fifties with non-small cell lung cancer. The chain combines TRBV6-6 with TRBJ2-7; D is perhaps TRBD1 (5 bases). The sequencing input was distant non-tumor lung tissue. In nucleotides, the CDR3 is TGTGCCAACAGCCCCCAACATGGGGCGCAGTACCTC. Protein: CANSPQHGAQYL.